The text below deals with one TCR beta chain. Antigen specificity is unknown. The data were taken from a study of identical twins. Regarding the study as a whole: Insertions were fewer in abundant cord blood beta clonotypes, whereas memory repertoires showed none of this pattern. Beta out-of-frame sequences showed weaker excess twin sharing. The study reached conclusions through statistical analysis that was cross-sectional, not following the same donors.

CDR3 length equals 15 residues. Trimming took off 5 bases at V and 7 bases at J, with 18 bases between the two ends. Germline V CDR1 and CDR2: SGHDN, FVKESK. A universal primer site came from template switching; cDNA carried unique molecular identifiers. From the 5' RACE reads, TCRdb called clonotypes with MiXCR, one entry per CDR3 protein. The sample records about 480,000 distinct CDR3 sequences, 13% to 15% being singletons. Separately, the same data were catalogued under a study of yellow fever vaccine responses in identical twins.

Sample: CD4+ T cells sorted from blood. V is TRBV14 and J is TRBJ2-1, with D perhaps matching TRBD1 or TRBD2 (7 bases each). This sequence originates from a woman aged 18-29 years in good health. Here the CDR3 reads CASSSQGGIRNEQFF. Here the CDR3 DNA reads TGTGCCAGCAGCTCCCAGGGGGGGATACGGAATGAGCAGTTCTTC. Drawing the rest from reference TRBV14 and TRBJ2-1, the complete variable domain is EAGVTQFPSHSVIEKGQTVTLRCDPISGHDNLYWYRRVMGKEIKFLLHFVKESKQDESGMPNNRFLAERTGGTYSTLKVQPAELEDSGVYFCASSSQGGIRNEQFFGPGTRLTVL.